This passage covers 28 T cell receptor beta chains from one sample sequenced in a study of breast tumors, draining lymph nodes, adjacent tissues. Samples came from axillary lymph nodes draining the breast cancer. One entry per CDR3 protein results from TCRdb running MiXCR on the multiplex PCR reads. Of approximately 89,000 distinct CDR3 sequences in the sample, around 29% were seen once. Sequencing used axillary lymph node tissue. The source of these receptors is a female donor with breast cancer. Some clones in this sample may be carry-over from other donors' samples.

The genes are TRBV20-1 and TRBJ1-5; D gene ambiguous. CDR1 and CDR2 from the germline V gene are DFQATT and SNEGSKA (reference sequence). The CDR3 extends over 13 amino acids. Trimming cost V 6 bases and J 5 bases, with 14 bases left between them. The CDR3 DNA is TGCAGTGCAAAGCCTGTGAGCGATCAGCCCCAGCATTTT. Residues: CSAKPVSDQPQHF.

This clonotype was detected ten times or more. V gene TRBV5-8 combines with J gene TRBJ2-5, with D unclear. Looked up from germline, CDR1 is SGHTS and CDR2 is YDEGEE. The CDR3 consists of 13 residues. V gave up 0 bases and J gave up 4 bases, with 7 bases separating them. The CDR3 DNA reads TGTGCCAGCAGCTTGGTTCAGCGAGAGACCCAGTACTTC. It yields the protein CASSLVQRETQYF.

This clonotype has ten or more counts. This chain links TRBV6-5 with TRBJ2-3; 7 bases are shared with TRBD1. Germline values: CDR1 MNHEY, CDR2 SVGAGI. V lost 6 bases, J lost 4 bases, and 10 bases stayed unmatched. The CDR3 is made up of 15 amino acids. In nucleotides, the CDR3 is TGTGCCAGCAGGAGGACAGGAACGAGTGCAGATACGCAGTATTTT. It translates to CASRRTGTSADTQYF.

The chain links TRBV4-3 to TRBJ1-2; D remains unclear. Trimming removed 1 base from V and 3 bases from J, with 9 bases in between. The V gene's germline CDR1 is LGHNA and CDR2 YSLEER. This CDR3 has 14 amino acids. CDR3 amino acids: CASSQGLRDYGYTF. CDR3 coding DNA: TGCGCCAGCAGCCAAGGGCTACGGGACTATGGCTACACCTTC.

The table lists this clonotype with many counts. V is TRBV20-1 and J is TRBJ2-1, with 11 positions matching TRBD2. The ends lost 8 bases at V and 3 bases at J; junction bases unmatched: 9. The length of the CDR3 is 15 residues. Germline CDR1 and CDR2: DFQATT and SNEGSKA (reference sequence). In nucleotides, the CDR3 is TGCAGTTCCTACCCCGGGACTAGCGGCTACAATGAGCAGTTCTTC. Residues: CSSYPGTSGYNEQFF.

The chain links TRBV20-1 to TRBJ2-1, with a weak D call TRBD1 (6 bases). The CDR3 totals 14 residues. Germline lookup yields CDR1 DFQATT and CDR2 SNEGSKA (reference sequence). Trimming left V 1 base short and J 7 bases short, with 14 bases between. The CDR3 region is CSARGGGMWNEQFF. The CDR3 nucleotides are TGCAGTGCTAGAGGTGGGGGCATGTGGAATGAGCAGTTCTTC.

In its sample, this clonotype was seen once. V gene TRBV11-3 combines with J gene TRBJ2-1, with D maybe TRBD1 (6 bases). Per the germline V gene, CDR1 is SGHNT and CDR2 is YENEEA. The CDR3 length is 16 residues. The V end lost 5 bases, the J end lost 6 bases, and 20 bases lay between the germline ends. This chain's CDR3 is CASSKNRDTARNEQFF. The CDR3 bases are TGTGCCAGCAGCAAAAACCGGGACACGGCGCGCAATGAGCAGTTCTTC.

This clonotype appeared many times. The V gene is TRBV6-5, the J gene TRBJ1-2; possible D gene TRBD1, 5 bases. Trimming removed 0 bases at V and 6 bases at J, with 11 bases between. The germline V gene has CDR1 MNHEY and CDR2 SVGAGI. The CDR3 spans 14 residues. The CDR3 region is CASSYSSGMDGYTF. Written as DNA, the CDR3 is TGTGCCAGCAGTTACTCGTCAGGGATGGATGGCTACACCTTC.

This clonotype was picked up a small number of times. Being one base from a much bigger clone, this may be a read error. The chain carries TRBV6-5 and TRBJ2-2; 9 bases are a match to TRBD2. The germline gives CDR1 MNHEY, CDR2 SVGAGI. The J segment lost 7 bases and the V segment lost 6 bases, leaving 12 bases of the junction unmatched. This CDR3 contains 16 residues. The CDR3 reads CASSLRRGRAGGELFF. Here the CDR3 DNA reads TGTGCCAGCAGCCTACGTCGCGGGAGGGCCGGCGGGGAGCTGTTTTTT.

This clonotype was detected ten times or more. The chain uses TRBV7-2 and TRBJ2-1, with 7 bases that match TRBD2. The CDR3 extends over 15 amino acids. V lost 2 bases, J lost 7 bases, and 8 bases stayed unmatched. Germline loops: CDR1 SGHTA, CDR2 FQGNSA. The CDR3 sequence: CASSLSGGSVNEQFF. CDR3 in DNA: TGTGCCAGCAGCTTATCGGGCGGGAGTGTAAATGAGCAGTTCTTC.

This clonotype was recorded at least ten times. This may come from a read error, since a much larger clone is one base off. The chain is built from TRBV6-5 and TRBJ1-6; no firm D call. This CDR3 region has 15 residues. Trimming took off 5 bases at V and 8 bases at J, with 16 bases between the two ends. The germline V gene has CDR1 MNHEY and CDR2 SVGAGI. CDR3 amino acids: CASSHLAGAYSPLHF. Written as DNA, the CDR3 is TGTGCCAGCAGTCACCTAGCAGGAGCTTATTCACCCCTCCACTTT.

This clonotype was picked up many times. The chain carries TRBV5-1 and TRBJ2-1; 7 positions agree with TRBD1. The ends lost 4 bases at V and 6 bases at J; junction bases unmatched: 7. Germline CDR1 reads SGHRS; CDR2 reads YFSETQ. The CDR3 extends over 14 amino acids. The CDR3 DNA sequence: TGCGCCAGCAGCCCAGGGGCAGGGGGCAATGAGCAGTTCTTC. This encodes CASSPGAGGNEQFF.

This clonotype has at least ten counts. This rearrangement joins TRBV4-1 to TRBJ2-5; D tentatively fits TRBD1 or TRBD2 (5 bases each). V was cut by 0 bases and J by 5 bases, with 13 bases left in between. CDR3 length equals 15 residues. Germline loops: CDR1 MGHRA, CDR2 YSYEKL. The CDR3 coding sequence is TGCGCCAGCAGCCAAGAAGGCCGGGACGGTGAGACCCAGTACTTC. It translates to CASSQEGRDGETQYF.

The chain couples TRBV10-2 to TRBJ2-3, with 7 bases matching TRBD1. CDR3 length equals 16 residues. Germline V gene sequence: CDR1 WSHSY, CDR2 SAAADI. The J segment lost 6 bases and the V segment lost 2 bases, leaving 11 bases of the junction unmatched. The CDR3 DNA sequence: TGCGCCAGCAGTGAGCCCCGACAGGGCGGTGGGGATACGCAGTATTTT. Translating gives CASSEPRQGGGDTQYF.

Comment on this clonotype: A junction end diverges from the germline sequence, so it may reflect a read error. The chain recombines TRBV7-2 with TRBJ2-7, with D maybe TRBD2 (6 bases). Germline CDR1 SGHTA, CDR2 FQGNSA. There are 15 residues in the CDR3. The CDR3 region has the DNA TGTGCTAGCAGCCAATCGGGACTCATGATGTACGAGCGGTACTTC. This codes for CASSQSGLMMYERYF.

At least ten counts were recorded for this clonotype. This chain connects TRBV5-6 to TRBJ1-6; possible D gene TRBD1, 5 bases. V lost 4 bases and J 11 bases, leaving 10 bases between the germline ends. The germline V gene has CDR1 SGHDT and CDR2 YYEEEE. The CDR3 length is 12 residues. CDR3 sequence: CASSPGTAPLHF. For the CDR3, the DNA is TGTGCCAGCAGCCCTGGGACGGCACCCCTCCACTTT.

This clonotype was observed at least ten times. V and J are TRBV29-1 and TRBJ2-1, with D possibly being TRBD1 (5 bases). Trimming pared 6 bases from V and 5 bases from J, leaving 5 bases between. Germline CDR1 reads SQVTM; CDR2 reads ANQGSEA. This CDR3 has 10 amino acids. The CDR3 reads CSVRDNEQFF. The DNA for the CDR3 is TGCAGCGTCAGGGACAATGAGCAGTTCTTC.

The V call is TRBV7-2, the J call TRBJ1-5; D remains unclear. The germline V and J ends were trimmed by 5 bases and 6 bases, with 11 bases remaining between them. This CDR3 has 13 amino acids. In germline, CDR1 is SGHTA, CDR2 FQGNSA. CDR3 in DNA: TGTGCCAGCAGCGCGACCGGTCTTCAGCCCCAGCATTTT. Translation gives CASSATGLQPQHF.

The chain joins TRBV7-9 to TRBJ2-7; 15 bases fit TRBD2. This CDR3 has 15 residues. Germline assignment: CDR1 SEHNR and CDR2 FQNEAQ (reference sequence). The V segment lost 1 base and the J segment 12 bases; nucleotides outside the gene matches: 7. The CDR3 spells CASSLGTSGRDGRYF. The CDR3 bases are TGTGCCAGCAGCTTAGGGACTAGCGGGAGGGACGGGCGGTACTTC. Full variable domain (remainder filled in from reference TRBV7-9 and TRBJ2-7): DTGVSQNPRHKITKRGQNVTFRCDPISEHNRLYWYRQTLGQGPEFLTYFQNEAQLEKSRLLSDRFSAERPKGSFSTLEIQRTEQGDSAMYLCASSLGTSGRDGRYFGPGTRLTVT.

This clonotype was seen repeatedly, ten times or more. The chain combines TRBV6-5 with TRBJ2-7; D possibly corresponds to TRBD1 (6 bases). The CDR3 has 15 residues. Germline V lookup: CDR1 MNHEY, CDR2 SVGAGI. The V end lost 3 bases, the J end lost 2 bases, and 14 bases lay between the germline ends. The CDR3 region has the DNA TGTGCCAGCAGTTATTCCAGGGGAATCACCTACGAGCAGTACTTC. It yields the protein CASSYSRGITYEQYF.

This clonotype has a count of ten or more. The J gene is TRBJ2-7, the V gene TRBV20-1; 8 bases agree with TRBD1. Germline CDR1 and CDR2: DFQATT and SNEGSKA (reference sequence). With 3 bases clipped from V and 3 bases from J, the junction kept 4 bases outside the gene matches. There are 13 residues in the CDR3. The CDR3 is CSASDRGYYEQYF. In DNA form, the CDR3 reads TGCAGTGCTAGCGACAGGGGATACTACGAGCAGTACTTC.

This clonotype was recorded at least ten times. The chain links TRBV20-1 to TRBJ2-7; 8 positions match TRBD1. J lost 0 bases, V lost 6 bases, and 7 bases had no gene match. Germline V lookup: CDR1 DFQATT, CDR2 SNEGSKA (reference sequence). The CDR3 spans 14 residues. The CDR3 sequence is CSASGQVGSYEQYF. For the CDR3, the DNA is TGCAGTGCCTCGGGACAGGTCGGCTCCTACGAGCAGTACTTC.

This clonotype was detected many times. CDR3 loop: CAWSVSGNQPQHF. Here the CDR3 DNA reads TGTGCCTGGAGTGTGTCAGGGAATCAGCCCCAGCATTTT. The chain is built from TRBV30 and TRBJ1-5; TRBD1 is a possible D gene (5 bases). This CDR3 is built from 13 residues. Looked up from germline, CDR1 is GTSNPN and CDR2 is SVGIG (reference sequence). V was shortened by 0 bases and J by 4 bases, with 7 bases between the two germline ends.

This clonotype was detected ten times or more. The chain combines TRBV27 with TRBJ2-1; D gene uncertain. The V gene lost 2 bases and the J gene lost 5 bases, with 4 bases spanning the gap. The CDR3 length is 12 residues. Germline CDR1 is MNHEY and CDR2 is SMNVEV (reference sequence). This CDR3 reads CASSLPHNEQFF. DNA of the CDR3: TGTGCCAGCAGTTTACCCCACAATGAGCAGTTCTTC.

This sequence joins TRBV11-2 and TRBJ1-2, with D uncertain. V lost 3 bases and J lost 9, with 14 bases in between. The CDR3 is 13 residues long. Germline-derived CDR1 and CDR2 are SGHAT and FQNNGV. CDR3 DNA: TGTGCCAGCAGCTTCGGAAAGAGCCATTGCTACACCTTC. The encoded protein is CASSFGKSHCYTF.

As concerns this clonotype: A read error may be the cause here, since a much bigger clone is one base away. The rearrangement links TRBV20-1 to TRBJ1-1; TRBD1 aligns across 8 bases. The germline V gene encodes CDR1 DFQATT and CDR2 SNEGSKA (reference sequence). The length of the CDR3 is 15 residues. The CDR3 sequence is CSARVVTGAVTQAFF. CDR3 DNA sequence: TGCAGTGCTAGGGTAGTGACAGGGGCGGTCACTCAAGCTTTCTTT.

This clonotype was picked up many times. V gene TRBV27 combines with J gene TRBJ2-6; D remains unclear. The CDR3 is 15 residues long. V lost 5 bases and J lost 2, with 10 bases in between. CDR1 and CDR2 from the germline V gene are MNHEY and SMNVEV (reference sequence). DNA of the CDR3: TGTGCCAGCAGTCCCCTCATGGCTGGGGCCAACGTCCTGACTTTC. It encodes CASSPLMAGANVLTF.

This clonotype was seen many times. This sequence joins TRBV6-5 and TRBJ1-2; tentatively, D is TRBD1 (6 bases). Germline lookup yields CDR1 MNHEY and CDR2 SVGAGI. Trimming removed 6 bases at V and 3 bases at J, with 17 bases between. The CDR3 contains 15 residues. CDR3 amino acids: CASRRYPTGDYGYTF. The CDR3 nucleotides are TGTGCCAGCAGACGTTATCCGACAGGCGACTATGGCTACACCTTC.